The present entry profiles one T cell receptor beta chain with its context. An end of the junction differs from the germline gene, which may be a read error. TCRdb reprocessed the 5' RACE reads with MiXCR, giving one entry per CDR3 protein. The data hold approximately 57,000 distinct CDR3 sequences, with less than 25% observed a single time. Tregs were sorted as CD4+CD25+CD127-/low cells. This sequence originates from a female donor with breast cancer. The sample was tumor-infiltrating Tregs sorted from the breast tumor.

CDR3 amino acids: CASRRLLGGDYGHTF. CDR3 nucleotides: TGTGCCAGCAGACGGCTACTGGGGGGAGACTATGGCCACACCTTC. This chain uses TRBV6-5 with TRBJ1-2; a weak D match, TRBD1 (5 bases). Germline V gene data show CDR1 as MNHEY and CDR2 as SVGAGI. This CDR3 contains 15 residues.